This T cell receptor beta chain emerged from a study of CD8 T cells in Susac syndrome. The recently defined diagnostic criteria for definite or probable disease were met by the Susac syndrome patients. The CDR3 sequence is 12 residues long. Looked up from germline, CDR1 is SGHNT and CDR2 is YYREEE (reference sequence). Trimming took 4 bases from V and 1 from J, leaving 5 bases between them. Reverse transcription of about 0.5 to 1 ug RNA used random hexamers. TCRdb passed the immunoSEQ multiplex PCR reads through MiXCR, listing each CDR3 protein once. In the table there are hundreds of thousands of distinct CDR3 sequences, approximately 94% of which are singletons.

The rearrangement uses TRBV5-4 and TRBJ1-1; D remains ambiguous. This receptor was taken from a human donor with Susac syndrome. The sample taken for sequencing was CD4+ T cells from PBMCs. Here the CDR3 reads CASSRQNTEAFF. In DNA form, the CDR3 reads TGTGCCAGCAGCCGCCAGAACACTGAAGCTTTCTTT.